This T cell receptor beta chain was found in a study of shared clonotypes between healthy human individuals. Whole-study context: Donors were a couple of women and a few men aged 18 to 49. Study findings and constraints: Clonotype sharing among donors, it was expected, would be affected by sequencing depth. A handful of donors held about 5% of naive CD4 clonotypes in common.

This table comes from immunoSEQ multiplex PCR, and its TCRdb copy is limited to in-frame clones, with some not included. This sample has over a million clones, with about 96% found just once. Concerning this clone: Its antigen is as yet unknown.

The CDR3 runs 15 residues. Per germline, CDR1 KGHSH and CDR2 LQKENI. V was cut by 3 bases and J by 0 bases, with 9 bases left in between. V gene TRBV18 combines with J gene TRBJ2-1; D uncertain. The clonotype was recovered from a man aged 25-45 years in good health. The sequenced sample consisted of naive CD4+ T cells sorted from blood. Sample subset: CD45RA+ positively selected. CDR3 in amino acids: CASSPDWGSYNEQFF. The CDR3 nucleotides read TGTGCCAGCTCACCCGACTGGGGCTCCTACAATGAGCAGTTCTTC. Full variable domain (rest looked up from reference TRBV18 and TRBJ2-1): NAGVMQNPRHLVRRRGQEARLRCSPMKGHSHVYWYRQLPEEGLKFMVYLQKENIIDESGMPKERFSAEFPKEGPSILRIQQVVRGDSAAYFCASSPDWGSYNEQFFGPGTRLTVL.